The entry that follows covers one TCR beta chain sequence. Its antigen is as yet unknown. This entry comes from a study of cytomegalovirus exposure and HLA in healthy donors. Points from the study as a whole: It was confirmed in vitro that a few of the CMV-associated chains were specific for CMV antigens. Exclusion applied to some V segments, including TRBV6-2 and TRBV6-3, as they were indistinguishable.

This PCR relied on a set of 60 Vbeta primers and 13 Jbeta primers. Authors' methods: Unique TCR beta chains totaled some 80 million in a later count, with around 12 million of them shared. Only in-frame clones appear in the TCRdb table, and some are missing; sequencing was by immunoSEQ multiplex PCR. Clonal size and the V and J genes are those of that table, whereas D and trimming came from the DNA. This table has around 110,000 clones, roughly a tenth appearing once. V gave up 1 base and J gave up 6 bases, with 9 bases separating them. The CDR3 loop spans 13 amino acids. CDR1 LGHNT and CDR2 FRNRAP come from the germline V gene.

The sequencing sample was made of PBMCs. The rearrangement links TRBV12-5 to TRBJ1-1; the D is unclear. The sequence was obtained from a man aged 25-40 years in good health and CMV-seronegative. DNA of the CDR3: TGTGCTAGTGGTTTGGCCCCTGTCGCTGAAGCTTTCTTT. Its protein is CASGLAPVAEAFF.